The entry that follows covers one TCR beta chain sequence. TCRdb ran MiXCR on the RT-PCR reads and lists one entry per CDR3 protein. The sample carries some 500,000 distinct CDR3 sequences, about 25% recorded once. These data come from a study of response to subunit inactivated influenza vaccine. The CDR3 runs 16 residues. Trimming removed 2 bases from V and 0 bases from J; junction bases left unmatched: 3. The V gene's germline CDR1 is SNHLY and CDR2 FYNNEI. The receptor was derived from a man aged 50 or older who received an inactivated influenza vaccine. The material was CD4+ T cells sorted from PBMCs, obtained 4 to 6 days after vaccination. The genes are TRBV2 and TRBJ2-1, with 8 nucleotides matching TRBD2. The CDR3 protein is CASSERLAGSYNEQFF. The CDR3 nucleotides read TGTGCCAGCAGTGAACGGCTAGCGGGCTCCTACAATGAGCAGTTCTTC.